The present T cell receptor beta chain was sequenced within a study of T cell clonality in common variable immunodeficiency. Study-wide findings and caveats: In common variable immunodeficiency, TCR beta chains reportedly carried fewer deletions and N-nucleotide insertions.

The repertoire was sequenced with immunoSEQ multiplex PCR; TCRdb's copy has only in-frame clones and lacks some. This sample carries more than 35,000 clones and no singletons, and roughly 5.6% goes to the top ten. The CDR3 contains 12 residues. CDR1 and CDR2 from the germline V gene are SGHDT and YYEEEE. The germline V and J ends were trimmed by 4 bases and 6 bases, with 10 bases remaining between them. In this sample, this clone turned up a few times. The antigen remains undetermined. The CDR3 end falls 3 residues outside the read, so it is completed with the germline J gene. Input material: peripheral blood mononuclear cells. This TCR was sampled from a human donor with common variable immunodeficiency. The chain recombines TRBV5-6 with TRBJ1-1; D unresolved. CDR3 DNA, as far as it was read: TGTGCCAGCAGCGGAGGGTTCCCTGAA. It codes for CASSGGFPE. The full CDR3 protein is CASSGGFPEAFF.